These 23 T cell receptor beta chains came from one sample sequenced in a study of T cell clones after liver transplantation. The table came from immunoSEQ multiplex PCR; TCRdb's copy has only in-frame clones and leaves some out. This sample has 90,000 to 120,000 clones; more than 75% occur once, and the top ten carry 0.8% to 1%. This material consisted of CD4+ T cells from blood, taken before liver transplant. The receptors shown here come from a human donor who received a liver transplant.

This clone was counted only a few times. This rearrangement joins TRBV27 to TRBJ2-7; no clear D gene. The germline CDR1 and CDR2 sequences are MNHEY and SMNVEV (reference sequence). The CDR3 has 11 amino acids. V shed 6 bases and J shed 7 bases, with 10 bases lying between them. In DNA, the CDR3 is TGTGCCAGCAGATCCCGTGGGGAGCAGTACTTC. It codes for CASRSRGEQYF.

The chain has TRBV5-8 and TRBJ1-5, with D uncertain. The CDR3 has 14 residues. The V and J ends lost 5 bases and 3 bases respectively, with 12 bases between them. CDR1 is SGHTS and CDR2 is YDEGEE in the germline V gene. The CDR3 loop is CASRIGRVNQPQHF. Here the CDR3 DNA reads TGTGCCAGCAGGATCGGACGGGTCAATCAGCCCCAGCATTTT.

This rearrangement joins TRBV5-1 to TRBJ2-1, with TRBD1 as a possible D gene (5 bases). Per germline, CDR1 SGHRS and CDR2 YFSETQ. This CDR3 spans 18 amino acids. V was clipped by 0 bases and J by 0 bases, with 16 bases between them. CDR3 in amino acids: CASSLEDRSRASYNEQFF. The CDR3 nucleotides read TGCGCCAGCAGCTTGGAAGATCGGTCCAGGGCCTCCTACAATGAGCAGTTCTTC.

The chain carries TRBV5-4 and TRBJ1-1; D is uncertain. The germline V and J ends were trimmed by 0 bases and 0 bases, with 9 bases remaining between them. The CDR3 loop spans 15 amino acids. Germline V gene sequence: CDR1 SGHNT, CDR2 YYREEE (reference sequence). The CDR3 here is CASSLAAFMNTEAFF. DNA for the CDR3: TGTGCCAGCAGCTTGGCGGCATTTATGAACACTGAAGCTTTCTTT.

The V gene is TRBV7-9, the J gene TRBJ2-2; a possible D gene is TRBD2 (5 bases). The V gene lost 5 bases and the J gene lost 4 bases, with 17 bases spanning the gap. The CDR3 contains 16 residues. Per germline, CDR1 SEHNR and CDR2 FQNEAQ (reference sequence). CDR3 protein: CASSASRGMGTGELFF. The CDR3 coding sequence is TGTGCCAGCAGCGCCTCCAGAGGGATGGGCACCGGGGAGCTGTTTTTT.

This rearrangement joins TRBV7-2 to TRBJ1-1; a weak D match, TRBD1 (5 bases). The CDR3 sequence is 15 residues long. Trimming took 1 base from V and 4 from J, leaving 13 bases between them. The germline V gene has CDR1 SGHTA and CDR2 FQGNSA. The CDR3 coding sequence is TGTGCCAGCAGCTTAGGTGGGGCGGGCGGCACTGAAGCTTTCTTT. It specifies CASSLGGAGGTEAFF.

CDR3 bases: TGTGCCAGCTCACGGAGAGACCCCGGGAACACTGAAGCTTTCTTT. Amino acids: CASSRRDPGNTEAFF. This chain joins TRBV18 and TRBJ1-1; D remains unclear. Germline-derived CDR1 and CDR2 are KGHSH and LQKENI. V lost 4 bases to trimming and J lost 1 base, with 13 bases between them. This CDR3 is built from 15 residues.

CDR3 bases: TGTGCCAGCAGCCAAAACGGCCGAGGAGCTTTCTTT. Amino acid sequence: CASSQNGRGAFF. The rearrangement uses TRBV14 and TRBJ1-1; D is ambiguous. The CDR3 length is 12 residues. The germline CDR1 and CDR2 sequences are SGHDN and FVKESK. V was pared by 2 bases and J by 10 bases, with 11 bases between.

This clone appeared once. The chain joins TRBV27 to TRBJ2-4; 9 nucleotides agree with TRBD2. Trimming removed 2 bases from V and 0 bases from J; junction bases left unmatched: 5. This CDR3 comprises 17 residues. CDR1 is MNHEY and CDR2 is SMNVEV in the germline V gene (reference sequence). CDR3 sequence reads: CASSLAGGALAKNIQYF. CDR3 bases: TGTGCCAGCAGTTTAGCGGGAGGGGCGTTAGCCAAAAACATTCAGTACTTC.

The CDR3 spells CASSLGQGGTDTQYF. The DNA for the CDR3 is TGCGCCAGCAGCCTGGGACAGGGAGGGACAGATACGCAGTATTTT. The rearrangement links TRBV4-1 to TRBJ2-3; 9 bases match TRBD1. CDR1 and CDR2 from the germline V gene are MGHRA and YSYEKL. The J segment lost 3 bases and the V segment lost 4 bases, leaving 5 bases of the junction unmatched. This CDR3 is built from 15 residues.

The V and J genes are TRBV29-1 and TRBJ1-5; D gene ambiguous. The CDR3 consists of 10 residues. The germline V and J ends were trimmed by 4 bases and 10 bases, with 8 bases remaining between them. The germline CDR1 and CDR2 sequences are SQVTM and ANQGSEA. The CDR3 region is CSVGESPQHF. CDR3 in DNA: TGCAGCGTTGGGGAAAGTCCCCAGCATTTT.

V is TRBV30 and J is TRBJ2-7; 7 bases are shared with TRBD2. Germline V gives CDR1 GTSNPN, CDR2 SVGIG (reference sequence). The CDR3 is 15 amino acids. V trimming: 0 bases; J trimming: 3 bases; junction bases outside the gene matches: 8. Here the CDR3 DNA reads TGTGCCTGGAGTGTAATGGGCGCGGGAGTCTACGAGCAGTACTTC. Its translation: CAWSVMGAGVYEQYF.

The V and J genes are TRBV5-1 and TRBJ1-1, with D unresolved. The ends were cut back, 4 bases at V and 0 bases at J, with 7 bases in the middle. There are 13 residues in the CDR3. Per the germline V gene, CDR1 is SGHRS and CDR2 is YFSETQ. The CDR3 coding sequence is TGCGCCAGCAGCGTGGGCGTGAACACTGAAGCTTTCTTT. This sequence encodes CASSVGVNTEAFF.

The chain recombines TRBV19 with TRBJ2-7; TRBD1 agrees at 11 bases. The germline V gene encodes CDR1 LNHDA and CDR2 SQIVND (reference sequence). The CDR3 runs 15 residues. V gave up 11 bases and J gave up 4 bases; unmatched junction bases: 13. The CDR3 loop is CASKGDRGYGYEQYF. CDR3 nucleotide sequence: TGTGCCTCTAAAGGGGACAGGGGGTACGGGTACGAGCAGTACTTC.

The rearrangement joins TRBV27 to TRBJ2-3; 7 bases fit TRBD2. The CDR3 runs 16 residues. In germline, CDR1 is MNHEY, CDR2 SMNVEV (reference sequence). The trim removed 5 bases at V and 1 base at J, leaving 9 bases unmatched. The CDR3 region has the DNA TGTGCCAGCAGTGGGTCGGGGAGGGGCCGCACAGATACGCAGTATTTT. As protein: CASSGSGRGRTDTQYF.

The chain has TRBV19 and TRBJ2-2; 9 bases map to TRBD2. The CDR3 covers 14 residues. The trim removed 8 bases at V and 7 bases at J, leaving 8 bases unmatched. Germline loops: CDR1 LNHDA, CDR2 SQIVND (reference sequence). The CDR3 here is CASGRLAEYGELFF. CDR3 coding DNA: TGTGCCAGTGGTCGACTAGCGGAGTACGGGGAGCTGTTTTTT.

V gene TRBV5-4 combines with J gene TRBJ2-5; D unclear. Germline lookup yields CDR1 SGHNT and CDR2 YYREEE (reference sequence). The CDR3 has 13 amino acids. V was trimmed by 0 bases and J by 0 bases, leaving 3 bases between them. The CDR3 sequence is CASSLAYQETQYF. CDR3 bases: TGTGCCAGCAGCTTGGCGTACCAAGAGACCCAGTACTTC.

The rearrangement joins TRBV7-2 to TRBJ1-5; no definite D call. Deletions cut 5 bases from V and 1 base from J, with 12 bases between. The germline V gene has CDR1 SGHTA and CDR2 FQGNSA. The CDR3 runs 15 residues. CDR3 DNA: TGTGCCAGCAGCAAGGACGGAGTAAGCAATCAGCCCCAGCATTTT. Its protein is CASSKDGVSNQPQHF.

The rearrangement links TRBV4-1 to TRBJ2-5, with D maybe TRBD2 (7 bases). CDR3 length equals 19 residues. The germline CDR1 and CDR2 sequences are MGHRA and YSYEKL. V shed 4 bases and J shed 7 bases, with 31 bases lying between them. In DNA form, the CDR3 reads TGCGCCAGCAGCCGAAAGAAGGAGCAGGGGACTCCAACGGGGGGGACCCAGTACTTC. Amino acid sequence: CASSRKKEQGTPTGGTQYF.

This chain uses TRBV19 with TRBJ1-1; TRBD1 matches 7 bases. V shed 6 bases, J shed 0 bases, and the junction held 13 bases outside the gene matches. The CDR3 contains 17 residues. CDR1 is LNHDA, CDR2 SQIVND, per germline (reference sequence). The CDR3: CASSSGTALFMNTEAFF. In nucleotides, the CDR3 is TGTGCCAGTAGCTCTGGGACAGCCTTATTTATGAACACTGAAGCTTTCTTT.

The J gene is TRBJ1-1, the V gene TRBV6-1; 9 bases match TRBD1. The CDR3 runs 14 residues. V lost 5 bases and J lost 4; bases outside the gene matches: 5. Germline CDR1 is MNHNS and CDR2 is SASEGT. In DNA form, the CDR3 reads TGTGCCAGCAGTAGGGACAGGGAGGGCACTGAAGCTTTCTTT. Translating it yields CASSRDREGTEAFF.

This chain joins TRBV5-1 and TRBJ1-1; the match to TRBD1 covers 8 bases. Losses at the gene ends were 4 bases for V and 3 bases for J; bases not matched to a gene: 5. The CDR3 consists of 14 residues. Germline V gene lookup returns CDR1 SGHRS and CDR2 YFSETQ. The CDR3: CASSRIQGDTEAFF. CDR3 sequence (DNA): TGCGCCAGCAGCCGGATACAGGGGGACACTGAAGCTTTCTTT.

The chain employs TRBV11-3 and TRBJ2-5; 7 bases are shared with TRBD2. Germline V CDR1 and CDR2: SGHNT, YENEEA. CDR3 size: 16 residues. J lost 2 bases, V lost 1 base, and 7 bases had no gene match. The CDR3, as DNA: TGTGCCAGCAGCTTAGGGTTAGCGGGCGATCAAGAGACCCAGTACTTC. Amino acid sequence: CASSLGLAGDQETQYF.